This entry concerns a single T cell receptor beta chain. The CDR3 consists of 19 residues. The junction had 6 bases not matched to a gene; V was cut back by 0 bases and J by 0 bases. Germline V gene sequence: CDR1 MNHEY, CDR2 SVGEGT. Sequencing used immunoSEQ multiplex PCR; TCRdb keeps in-frame clones, though not all of them. The top ten hold 4.5% to 6% of the sample, which has more than 95,000 clones, roughly 80% seen once. The data derive from a study of blood T cell repertoires in COVID-19. The source material was peripheral blood. The sequence came from a man older than 75 with COVID-19, enrolled during active disease. The chain couples TRBV6-2 or TRBV6-3 to TRBJ2-3; 13 bases align to TRBD2. Here the CDR3 DNA reads TGTGCCAGCAGTTACTCGTGGACTAGCGGGAGCCCTAGCACAGATACGCAGTATTTT. Translation: CASSYSWTSGSPSTDTQYF.